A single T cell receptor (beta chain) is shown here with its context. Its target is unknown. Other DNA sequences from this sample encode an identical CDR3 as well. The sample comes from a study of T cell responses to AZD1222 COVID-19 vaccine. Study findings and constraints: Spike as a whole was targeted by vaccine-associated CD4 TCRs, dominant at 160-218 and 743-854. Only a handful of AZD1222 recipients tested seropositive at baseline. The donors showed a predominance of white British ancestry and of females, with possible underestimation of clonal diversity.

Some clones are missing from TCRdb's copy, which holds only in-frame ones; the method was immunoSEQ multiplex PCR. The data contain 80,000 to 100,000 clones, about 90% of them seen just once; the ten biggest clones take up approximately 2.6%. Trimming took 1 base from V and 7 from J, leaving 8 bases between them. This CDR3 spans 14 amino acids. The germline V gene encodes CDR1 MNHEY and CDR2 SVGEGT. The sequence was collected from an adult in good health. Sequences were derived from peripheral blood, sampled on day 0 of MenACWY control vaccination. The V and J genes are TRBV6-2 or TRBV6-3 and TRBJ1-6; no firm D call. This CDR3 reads CASSYLQGNSPLHF. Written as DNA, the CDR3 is TGTGCCAGCAGTTACTTACAAGGGAATTCACCCCTCCACTTT.